The clone carrying this T cell receptor beta chain was observed a few times. The antigen is not known. Treatment described: some 20 received Ad26.COV2.S at low or high dose, single or two shots; 5 received placebo; per-sample allocation not given. The samples were gathered on day 63 after the first injection of vaccine or placebo. This entry is derived from a study of Ad26.COV2.S vaccination and SARS-CoV-2 variants. Study-wide findings and caveats: Breadth and depth estimates from TCRs may understate total T cell responses.

CDR3 length: 12 amino acids. The V segment lost 4 bases and the J segment 4 bases; nucleotides outside the gene matches: 0. Germline lookup yields CDR1 SQVTM and CDR2 ANQGSEA. Produced via immunoSEQ multiplex PCR; TCRdb's table is partial and in-frame only. The repertoire includes about 260,000 clones, roughly nine tenths of them detected once, and 2.5% to 3.5% sits in the top ten. The material was peripheral blood, obtained in a trial of Ad26.COV2.S vaccine versus placebo. The TCR sequence derives from a person aged 18-65 years who received the Ad26.COV2.S COVID-19 vaccine or a placebo. J is TRBJ2-2 and V is TRBV29-1; 7 bases map to TRBD1. CDR3 sequence: CSVAGGTGELFF. The CDR3 nucleotides read TGCAGCGTTGCAGGGGGCACCGGGGAGCTGTTTTTT.